One and the same sample provided the 6 T cell receptor beta chains below, sequenced in a study of beta chain features in type 1 diabetes. Expressed TCRB transcripts were sequenced because the isolated RNA had all been reverse transcribed beforehand. Measured with immunoSEQ multiplex PCR; TCRdb has only the in-frame clones, and not every one. The sample has 200,000 to 250,000 clones; roughly 9.6% are singletons. Sequences were obtained from naive CD4+ T cells from blood. The receptors were gathered from a woman between 18 and 29 years old in good health.

This clone was counted only a few times. The V gene is TRBV30, the J gene TRBJ2-1, with 14 bases matching TRBD2. The CDR3 covers 17 residues. CDR1 and CDR2 from the germline V gene are GTSNPN and SVGIG (reference sequence). V shed 1 base, J shed 8 bases, and the junction held 10 bases outside the gene matches. CDR3 amino acids: CAWSGRLAGGRMDEQFF. For the CDR3, the DNA is TGTGCCTGGAGTGGACGACTAGCGGGAGGGCGCATGGATGAGCAGTTCTTC.

The chain couples TRBV18 to TRBJ1-3; weak D call: TRBD1 (6 bases). Trimming removed 3 bases from V and 2 bases from J, with 14 bases in between. This CDR3 contains 16 residues. Germline-derived CDR1 and CDR2 are KGHSH and LQKENI. The DNA of the CDR3 is TGTGCCAGCTCACCTACCCGGGGGGCGACTGGAAACACCATATATTTT. Residues: CASSPTRGATGNTIYF. Looking up the rest from reference TRBV18 and TRBJ1-3 gives the full variable domain: NAGVMQNPRHLVRRRGQEARLRCSPMKGHSHVYWYRQLPEEGLKFMVYLQKENIIDESGMPKERFSAEFPKEGPSILRIQQVVRGDSAAYFCASSPTRGATGNTIYFGEGSWLTVV.

This clone was picked up a small number of times. This sequence joins TRBV30 and TRBJ2-3, with TRBD1 identical over 9 bases. V lost 5 bases and J lost 0; bases outside the gene matches: 6. In germline, CDR1 is GTSNPN, CDR2 SVGIG (reference sequence). This CDR3 region has 15 residues. DNA of the CDR3: TGTGCCTGGGGGCCGGGACAGGGTAGCACAGATACGCAGTATTTT. It translates to CAWGPGQGSTDTQYF.

This clone has just a few counts. The chain recombines TRBV6-5 with TRBJ2-3; maybe TRBD1 (5 bases). CDR3 size: 15 residues. Germline CDR1 reads MNHEY; CDR2 reads SVGAGI. Trimming left V 5 bases short and J 1 base short, with 13 bases between. Here the CDR3 reads CASSQGRPGTDTQYF. As DNA, the CDR3 is TGTGCCAGCAGTCAGGGTCGGCCAGGCACAGATACGCAGTATTTT.

In its sample, this clone was seen many times. CDR3 sequence reads: CASSQPGQGIQYF. CDR3 coding DNA: TGCGCCAGCAGCCAGCCGGGACAGGGCATCCAGTACTTC. The V and J genes are TRBV4-1 and TRBJ2-7, with TRBD1 matching 9 bases. The CDR3 is made up of 13 amino acids. Trimming removed 3 bases from V and 10 bases from J; junction bases left unmatched: 7. Germline CDR1 MGHRA, CDR2 YSYEKL.

This clone was seen a few times. The chain links TRBV15 to TRBJ2-7; D might be TRBD2 (5 bases). Trimming pared 0 bases from V and 12 bases from J, leaving 15 bases between. This CDR3 is built from 13 residues. The V gene's germline CDR1 is LNHNV and CDR2 YYDKDF (reference sequence). The CDR3 DNA is TGTGCCACCAGCAGAGATCCCTCCTCCGAGGGGTACTTC. It yields the protein CATSRDPSSEGYF.